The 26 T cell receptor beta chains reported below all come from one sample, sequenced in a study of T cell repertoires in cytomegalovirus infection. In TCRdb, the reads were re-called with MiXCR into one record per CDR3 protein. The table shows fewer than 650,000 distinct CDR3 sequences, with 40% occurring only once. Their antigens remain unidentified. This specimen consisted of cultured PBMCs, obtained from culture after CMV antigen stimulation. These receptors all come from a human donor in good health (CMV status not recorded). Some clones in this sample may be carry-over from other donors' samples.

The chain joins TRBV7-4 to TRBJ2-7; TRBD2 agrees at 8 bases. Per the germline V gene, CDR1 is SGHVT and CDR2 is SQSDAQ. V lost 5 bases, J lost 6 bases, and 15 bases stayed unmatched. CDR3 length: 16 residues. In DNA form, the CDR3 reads TGTGCCAGCAGCCGGTCGACTAGCGTTATCTTAGGCGAGCAGTACTTC. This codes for CASSRSTSVILGEQYF.

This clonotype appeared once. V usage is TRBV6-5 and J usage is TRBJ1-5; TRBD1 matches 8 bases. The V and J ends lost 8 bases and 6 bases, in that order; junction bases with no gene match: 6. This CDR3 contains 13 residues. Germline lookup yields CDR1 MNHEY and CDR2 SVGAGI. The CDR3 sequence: CASRGQGTQPQHF. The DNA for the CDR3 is TGTGCCAGCCGCGGACAGGGAACTCAGCCCCAGCATTTT.

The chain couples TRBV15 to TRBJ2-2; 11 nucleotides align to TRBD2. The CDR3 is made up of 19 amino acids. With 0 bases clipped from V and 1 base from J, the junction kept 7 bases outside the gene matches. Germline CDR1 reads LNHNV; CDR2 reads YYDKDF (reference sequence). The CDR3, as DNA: TGTGCCACCAGCAGAGATGGAACCCTAGCGGGAGGGAACACCGGGGAGCTGTTTTTT. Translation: CATSRDGTLAGGNTGELFF.

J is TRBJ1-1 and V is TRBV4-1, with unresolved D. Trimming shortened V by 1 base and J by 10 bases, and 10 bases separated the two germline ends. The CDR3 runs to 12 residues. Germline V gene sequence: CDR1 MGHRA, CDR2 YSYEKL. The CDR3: CASSQGSEIAFF. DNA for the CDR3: TGCGCCAGCAGCCAAGGGTCGGAGATAGCTTTCTTT.

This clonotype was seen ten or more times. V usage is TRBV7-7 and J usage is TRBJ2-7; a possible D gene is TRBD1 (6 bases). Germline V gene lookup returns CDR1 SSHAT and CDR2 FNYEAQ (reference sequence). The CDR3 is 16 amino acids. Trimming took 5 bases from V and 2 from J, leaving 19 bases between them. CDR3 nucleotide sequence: TGTGCCAGCAGCCCAGGGATTGACAGGTCGCCCTACGAGCAGTACTTC. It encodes CASSPGIDRSPYEQYF.

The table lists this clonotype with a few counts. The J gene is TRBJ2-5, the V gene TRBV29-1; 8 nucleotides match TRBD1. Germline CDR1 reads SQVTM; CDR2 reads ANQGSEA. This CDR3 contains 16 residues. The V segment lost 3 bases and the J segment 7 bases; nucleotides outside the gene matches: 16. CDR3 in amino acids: CSVEFAGQGFFPTQYF. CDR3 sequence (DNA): TGCAGCGTTGAGTTCGCAGGACAGGGATTCTTTCCGACCCAGTACTTC.

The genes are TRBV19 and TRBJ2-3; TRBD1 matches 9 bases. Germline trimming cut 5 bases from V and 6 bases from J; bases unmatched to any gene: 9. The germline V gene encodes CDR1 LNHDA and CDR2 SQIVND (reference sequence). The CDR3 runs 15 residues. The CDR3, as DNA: TGTGCCAGTAGTGGTCAGGGACAGGGTGTTGATACGCAGTATTTT. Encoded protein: CASSGQGQGVDTQYF.

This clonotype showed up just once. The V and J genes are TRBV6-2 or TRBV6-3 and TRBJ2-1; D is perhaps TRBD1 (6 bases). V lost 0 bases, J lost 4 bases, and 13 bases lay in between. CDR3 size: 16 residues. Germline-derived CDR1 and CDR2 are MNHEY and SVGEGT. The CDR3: CASSYSRDTLYNEQFF. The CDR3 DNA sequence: TGTGCCAGCAGTTACTCTCGGGACACCCTTTACAATGAGCAGTTCTTC.

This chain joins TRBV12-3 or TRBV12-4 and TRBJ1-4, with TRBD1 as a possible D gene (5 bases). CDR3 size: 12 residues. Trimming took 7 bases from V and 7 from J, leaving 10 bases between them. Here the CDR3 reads CASKRGVEKLFF. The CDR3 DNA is TGTGCCAGCAAAAGGGGCGTTGAAAAACTGTTTTTT.

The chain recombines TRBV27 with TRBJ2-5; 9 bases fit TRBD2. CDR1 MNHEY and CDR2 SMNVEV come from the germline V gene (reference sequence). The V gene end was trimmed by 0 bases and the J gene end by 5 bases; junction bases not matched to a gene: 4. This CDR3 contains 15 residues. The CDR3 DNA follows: TGTGCCAGCAGTTTATCTAGCCTAGCGGGGGAGACCCAGTACTTC. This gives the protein CASSLSSLAGETQYF.

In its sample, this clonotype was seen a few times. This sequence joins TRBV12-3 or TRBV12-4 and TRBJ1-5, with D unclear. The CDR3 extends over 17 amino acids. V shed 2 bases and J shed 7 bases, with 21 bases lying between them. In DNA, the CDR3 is TGTGCCAGCAGTTTAAGGTCCCGGGTCACCCGGCGGCAGCCCCAGCATTTT. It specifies CASSLRSRVTRRQPQHF.

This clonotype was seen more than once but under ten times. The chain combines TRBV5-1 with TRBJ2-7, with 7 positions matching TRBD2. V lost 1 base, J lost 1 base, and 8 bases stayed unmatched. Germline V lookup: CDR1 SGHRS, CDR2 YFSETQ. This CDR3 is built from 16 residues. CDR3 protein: CASSLTQTSRSYEQYF. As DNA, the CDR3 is TGCGCCAGCAGCTTGACCCAGACTAGCAGGTCCTACGAGCAGTACTTC. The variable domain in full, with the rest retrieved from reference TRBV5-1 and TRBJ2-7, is KAGVTQTPRYLIKTRGQQVTLSCSPISGHRSVSWYQQTPGQGLQFLFEYFSETQRNKGNFPGRFSGRQFSNSRSEMNVSTLELGDSALYLCASSLTQTSRSYEQYFGPGTRLTVT.

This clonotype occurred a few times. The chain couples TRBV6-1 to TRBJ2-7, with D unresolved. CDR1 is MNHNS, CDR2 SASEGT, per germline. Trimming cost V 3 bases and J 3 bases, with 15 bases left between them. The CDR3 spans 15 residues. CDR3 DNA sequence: TGTGCCAGCAGTGACAGGTACGCCCCAAGCTACGAGCAGTACTTC. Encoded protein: CASSDRYAPSYEQYF.

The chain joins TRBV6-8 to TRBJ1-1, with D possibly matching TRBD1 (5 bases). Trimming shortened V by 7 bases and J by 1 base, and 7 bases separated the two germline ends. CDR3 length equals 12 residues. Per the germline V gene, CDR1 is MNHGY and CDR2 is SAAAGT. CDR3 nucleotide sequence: TGTGCCAGCAAGAGGGGGAACACTGAAGCTTTCTTT. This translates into CASKRGNTEAFF.

CDR3 residues: CASKRSRNTGELFF. The CDR3 DNA follows: TGTGCCAGCAAAAGGTCGAGGAACACCGGGGAGCTGTTTTTT. The chain employs TRBV27 and TRBJ2-2; D not certain. V was clipped by 7 bases and J by 1 base, with 10 bases between them. This CDR3 contains 14 residues. CDR1 and CDR2 (germline): MNHEY, SMNVEV (reference sequence).

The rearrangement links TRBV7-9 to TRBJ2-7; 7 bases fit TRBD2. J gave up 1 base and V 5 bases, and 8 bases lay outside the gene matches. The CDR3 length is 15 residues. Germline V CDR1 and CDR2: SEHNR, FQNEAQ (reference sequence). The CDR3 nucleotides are TGTGCCAGCAGCAGCGGCGGGAGTCGGTCCTACGAGCAGTACTTC. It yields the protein CASSSGGSRSYEQYF.

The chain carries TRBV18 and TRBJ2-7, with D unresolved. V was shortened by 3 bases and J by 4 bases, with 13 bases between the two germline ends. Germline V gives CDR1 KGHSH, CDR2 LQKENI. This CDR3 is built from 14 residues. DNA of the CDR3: TGTGCCAGCTCACCTTCGGCTAGTCGGTACGAGCAGTACTTC. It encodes CASSPSASRYEQYF. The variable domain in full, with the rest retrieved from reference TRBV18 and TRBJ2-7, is NAGVMQNPRHLVRRRGQEARLRCSPMKGHSHVYWYRQLPEEGLKFMVYLQKENIIDESGMPKERFSAEFPKEGPSILRIQQVVRGDSAAYFCASSPSASRYEQYFGPGTRLTVT.

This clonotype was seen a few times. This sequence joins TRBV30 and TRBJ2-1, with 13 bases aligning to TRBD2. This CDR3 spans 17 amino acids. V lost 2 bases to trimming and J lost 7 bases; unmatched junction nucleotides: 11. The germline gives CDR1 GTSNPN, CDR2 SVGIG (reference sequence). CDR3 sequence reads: CAWSQTSGRAAANEQFF. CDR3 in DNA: TGTGCCTGGAGTCAAACTAGCGGGAGGGCCGCGGCAAATGAGCAGTTCTTC.

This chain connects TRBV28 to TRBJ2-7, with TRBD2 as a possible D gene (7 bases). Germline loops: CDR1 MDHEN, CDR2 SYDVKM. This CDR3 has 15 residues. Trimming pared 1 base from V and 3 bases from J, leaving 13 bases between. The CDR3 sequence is CASSLYNGGLYEQYF. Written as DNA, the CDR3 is TGTGCCAGCAGTTTATATAACGGGGGGCTCTACGAGCAGTACTTC.

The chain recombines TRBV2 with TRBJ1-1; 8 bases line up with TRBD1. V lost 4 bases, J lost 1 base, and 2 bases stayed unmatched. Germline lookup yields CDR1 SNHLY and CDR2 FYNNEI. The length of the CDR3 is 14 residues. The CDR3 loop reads CASSVTGGNTEAFF. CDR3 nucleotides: TGTGCCAGCAGTGTAACAGGGGGGAACACTGAAGCTTTCTTT.

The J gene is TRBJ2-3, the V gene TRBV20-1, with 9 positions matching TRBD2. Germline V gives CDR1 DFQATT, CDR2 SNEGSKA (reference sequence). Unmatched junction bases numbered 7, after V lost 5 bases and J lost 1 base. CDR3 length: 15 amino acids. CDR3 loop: CSAGAGGRGTDTQYF. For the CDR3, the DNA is TGCAGTGCTGGGGCGGGGGGGCGGGGCACAGATACGCAGTATTTT.

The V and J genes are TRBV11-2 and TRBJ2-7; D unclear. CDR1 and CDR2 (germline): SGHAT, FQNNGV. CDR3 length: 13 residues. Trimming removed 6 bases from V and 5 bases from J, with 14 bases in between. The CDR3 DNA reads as TGTGCCAGCAGACCTCTTGGTGTTCACGAGCAGTACTTC. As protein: CASRPLGVHEQYF.

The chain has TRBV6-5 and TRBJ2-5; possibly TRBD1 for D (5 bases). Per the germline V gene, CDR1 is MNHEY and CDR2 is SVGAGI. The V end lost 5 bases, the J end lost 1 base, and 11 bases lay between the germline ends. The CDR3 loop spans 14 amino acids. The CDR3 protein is CASSRTTPQETQYF. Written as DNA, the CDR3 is TGTGCCAGCAGTCGGACAACGCCCCAAGAGACCCAGTACTTC.

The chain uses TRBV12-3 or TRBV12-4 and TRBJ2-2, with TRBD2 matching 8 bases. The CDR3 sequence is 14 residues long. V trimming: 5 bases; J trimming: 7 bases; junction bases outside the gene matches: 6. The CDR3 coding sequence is TGTGCCAGCAGTCCGACTAGCGACGGCGGGGAGCTGTTTTTT. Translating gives CASSPTSDGGELFF.

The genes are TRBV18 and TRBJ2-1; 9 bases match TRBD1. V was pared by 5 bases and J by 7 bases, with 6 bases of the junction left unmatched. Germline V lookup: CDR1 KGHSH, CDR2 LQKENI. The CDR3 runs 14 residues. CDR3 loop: CASSAGQGRNEQFF. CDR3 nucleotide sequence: TGTGCCAGCTCAGCGGGACAGGGTCGGAATGAGCAGTTCTTC.

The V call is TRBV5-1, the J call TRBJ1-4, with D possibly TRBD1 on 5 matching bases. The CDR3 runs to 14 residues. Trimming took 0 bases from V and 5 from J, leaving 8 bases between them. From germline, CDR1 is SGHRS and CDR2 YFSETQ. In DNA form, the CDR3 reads TGCGCCAGCAGCTTGGTGGCAGGGAATGAAAAACTGTTTTTT. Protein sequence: CASSLVAGNEKLFF. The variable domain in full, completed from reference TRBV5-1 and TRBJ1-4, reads KAGVTQTPRYLIKTRGQQVTLSCSPISGHRSVSWYQQTPGQGLQFLFEYFSETQRNKGNFPGRFSGRQFSNSRSEMNVSTLELGDSALYLCASSLVAGNEKLFFGSGTQLSVL.